The 9 T cell receptor beta chains given below trace back to one sample, sequenced in a study of beta chain features in type 1 diabetes. Expressed TCRB transcripts were sequenced because the isolated RNA had all been reverse transcribed beforehand. Sequencing used immunoSEQ multiplex PCR; TCRdb keeps in-frame clones, though not all of them. Here the sample spans about 160,000 clones, approximately 9% being singletons. Study observations and caveats: Type 1 diabetes patients showed a moderate but significant shortening of TCRB CDR3s in all four CD4+ subsets.

Which antigens these TCRs recognize remains unknown. The sample taken for sequencing was central memory CD4+ T cells from blood. These receptors were taken from a woman aged 18-35 years with type 1 diabetes.

This clone was picked up a small number of times. The V gene is TRBV7-2, the J gene TRBJ1-2; perhaps TRBD1 as D (6 bases). The V gene's germline CDR1 is SGHTA and CDR2 FQGNSA. V gave up 5 bases and J gave up 2 bases, with 12 bases separating them. The CDR3 extends over 14 amino acids. CDR3 sequence reads: CASSPGTRNYGYTF. The CDR3 DNA is TGTGCCAGCAGCCCGGGGACACGAAACTATGGCTACACCTTC.

The chain employs TRBV4-3 and TRBJ2-7, with D maybe TRBD1 (6 bases). V lost 2 bases and J 6 bases, leaving 14 bases between the germline ends. Germline V lookup: CDR1 LGHNA, CDR2 YSLEER. CDR3 length: 14 amino acids. CDR3 loop: CASSQRVQQGEQYF. The CDR3 DNA reads TGCGCCAGCAGCCAAAGAGTCCAACAGGGCGAGCAGTACTTC.

The genes are TRBV19 and TRBJ1-2, with D tentatively TRBD1 (6 bases). This CDR3 comprises 14 residues. Germline CDR1 LNHDA, CDR2 SQIVND (reference sequence). Deletions cut 5 bases from V and 6 bases from J, with 16 bases between. The DNA of the CDR3 is TGTGCCAGTAGTCCCTCGGACAGACTTAATGGCTACACCTTC. Translated, it gives CASSPSDRLNGYTF.

The gene calls are TRBV27 and TRBJ2-5, with D unclear. The germline gives CDR1 MNHEY, CDR2 SMNVEV (reference sequence). The CDR3 is 11 amino acids. V was clipped by 6 bases and J by 4 bases, with 6 bases between them. The CDR3 region has the DNA TGTGCCAGCAGCTTCAGAGAGACCCAGTACTTC. Translation: CASSFRETQYF.

The sample holds a few counts of this clone. The chain has TRBV5-6 and TRBJ1-2, with TRBD1 matching over 8 bases. Looked up from germline, CDR1 is SGHDT and CDR2 is YYEEEE. The CDR3 has 15 residues. The V and J ends lost 4 bases and 4 bases, in that order; junction bases with no gene match: 9. The CDR3 is CASSKISGQGYGYTF. CDR3 bases: TGTGCCAGCAGCAAGATCTCAGGACAGGGCTATGGCTACACCTTC.

This clone showed up just a few times. V usage is TRBV28 and J usage is TRBJ2-7; the match to TRBD2 covers 11 bases. The J segment lost 6 bases and the V segment lost 4 bases, leaving 14 bases of the junction unmatched. There are 17 residues in the CDR3. Germline-derived CDR1 and CDR2 are MDHEN and SYDVKM. The CDR3 is CASSSSSGRAGLLEQYF. The CDR3 bases are TGTGCCAGCAGTTCAAGTAGCGGGAGGGCAGGTCTACTCGAGCAGTACTTC.

This chain uses TRBV7-6 with TRBJ2-3; possible D gene TRBD2, 7 bases. Germline V gene data show CDR1 as SGHVS and CDR2 as FNYEAQ. Trimming pared 3 bases from V and 4 bases from J, leaving 20 bases between. The length of the CDR3 is 17 residues. The CDR3 loop is CASSFLSRGGGPDTQYF. CDR3 DNA: TGTGCCAGCAGCTTTTTGTCCCGAGGGGGAGGGCCAGATACGCAGTATTTT.

This chain joins TRBV30 and TRBJ1-1; a weak D match, TRBD1 (5 bases). In germline, CDR1 is GTSNPN, CDR2 SVGIG (reference sequence). Trimming removed 2 bases at V and 4 bases at J, with 11 bases between. This CDR3 is built from 13 residues. CDR3 in amino acids: CAWSFQGGTEAFF. The CDR3 nucleotides read TGTGCCTGGAGTTTCCAGGGAGGCACTGAAGCTTTCTTT.

CDR3 loop: CATRPPGLAGEYEQFF. CDR3 coding DNA: TGTGCCACCCGACCCCCGGGACTAGCGGGAGAATATGAGCAGTTCTTC. The chain has TRBV19 and TRBJ2-1; 14 positions agree with TRBD2. Germline-derived CDR1 and CDR2 are LNHDA and SQIVND (reference sequence). The CDR3 consists of 16 residues. J lost 8 bases, V lost 10 bases, and 13 bases had no gene match.